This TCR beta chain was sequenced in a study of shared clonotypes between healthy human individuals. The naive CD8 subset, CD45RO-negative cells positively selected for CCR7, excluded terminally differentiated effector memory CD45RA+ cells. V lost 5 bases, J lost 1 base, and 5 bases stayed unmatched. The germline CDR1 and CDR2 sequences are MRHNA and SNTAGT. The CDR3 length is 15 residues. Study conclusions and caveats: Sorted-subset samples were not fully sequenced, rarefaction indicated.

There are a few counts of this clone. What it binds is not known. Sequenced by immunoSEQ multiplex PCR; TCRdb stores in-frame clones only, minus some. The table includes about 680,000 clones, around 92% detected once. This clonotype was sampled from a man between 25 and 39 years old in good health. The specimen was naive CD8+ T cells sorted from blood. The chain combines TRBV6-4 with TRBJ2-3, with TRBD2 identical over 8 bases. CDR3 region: CASSPSGGGTDTQYF. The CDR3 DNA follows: TGTGCCAGCAGTCCCTCCGGGGGGGGCACAGATACGCAGTATTTT.